This record covers a single TCR beta chain. The entry originates in a study of long-term antiretroviral therapy in people with HIV. Sequencing relied on immunoSEQ assay v3.0, run at survey level. Data came from immunoSEQ multiplex PCR; TCRdb stores just in-frame clones and leaves some out. The sample holds some 25,000 clones; about 79% are singletons and the top ten take around 5.1%. Sequenced here: unsorted PBMCs, sampled 0.7 years before starting antiretroviral therapy. This clonotype was obtained from a man aged 25-40 years with HIV.

Here the CDR3 reads CASSLSVGTGELFF. CDR3 nucleotide sequence: TGTGCCAGCAGCTTGTCCGTCGGCACCGGGGAGCTGTTTTTT. The rearrangement links TRBV5-4 to TRBJ2-2; D remains ambiguous. The V end lost 1 base, the J end lost 4 bases, and 8 bases lay between the germline ends. Germline V lookup: CDR1 SGHNT, CDR2 YYREEE (reference sequence). The CDR3 is made up of 14 amino acids.